The 12 T cell receptor beta chains below were found in one sample sequenced in a study of cytomegalovirus exposure and HLA in healthy donors. 60 Vbeta and 13 Jbeta primers were used in PCR. Generated by immunoSEQ multiplex PCR, the TCRdb table keeps only in-frame clones and is missing some. The sample has 150,000 to 200,000 clones, just over 75% seen once; the top ten hold less than 1.2%. The sequenced sample was PBMCs. The source of these receptors is a woman in her thirties or forties in good health and CMV-seronegative.

The chain carries TRBV11-3 and TRBJ2-7, with 9 bases aligning to TRBD2. This CDR3 region has 17 residues. After removal of 4 bases from V and 3 bases from J, the junction contained 13 bases not matched to a gene. Germline CDR1 reads SGHNT; CDR2 reads YENEEA. CDR3 protein: CASSSGGGRDIRYEQYF. CDR3 sequence (DNA): TGTGCCAGCAGCTCGGGCGGCGGGAGGGACATCCGCTACGAGCAGTACTTC.

This chain connects TRBV7-9 to TRBJ2-3, with D hard to call. From germline, CDR1 is SEHNR and CDR2 FQNEAQ (reference sequence). The CDR3 sequence is 13 residues long. V was cut by 4 bases and J by 3 bases, with 8 bases left in between. As DNA, the CDR3 is TGTGCCAGCAGCTACTTAGTGACAGATACGCAGTATTTT. As protein: CASSYLVTDTQYF.

Note on this clone: At one end, the junction sequence differs from germline, possibly due to a read error. The V gene is TRBV7-8, the J gene TRBJ1-1, with 10 bases matching TRBD1. The CDR3 has 16 residues. Germline CDR1 and CDR2: SGHVS and FQNEAQ. The CDR3 DNA sequence: TGTGCCAGCAGCTTAGGTCTAGGGACAGGGGTTACTGTAGCTTTCTTT. This translates into CASSLGLGTGVTVAFF.

Of note for this clone: One end of the junction is discordant with germline, which a read error may explain. CDR3 loop: CASSLAFTGNEQFF. CDR3 nucleotides: TGTGCTAGCAGCTTAGCGTTCACGGGCAATGAGCAGTTCTTC. This chain connects TRBV7-7 to TRBJ2-1; a possible D gene is TRBD2 (5 bases). The germline CDR1 and CDR2 sequences are SSHAT and FNYEAQ (reference sequence). This CDR3 is 14 amino acids long.

This chain joins TRBV27 and TRBJ2-3, with a weak D call TRBD1 (8 bases). This CDR3 region has 15 residues. Germline values: CDR1 MNHEY, CDR2 SMNVEV (reference sequence). V shed 6 bases and J shed 5 bases, with 18 bases lying between them. The CDR3 sequence is CASRQGGRTGDTQYF. CDR3 bases: TGTGCCAGCAGACAGGGGGGGCGGACGGGAGATACGCAGTATTTT.

For this clone: Other DNA sequences of this sample code for an identical CDR3. V usage is TRBV5-6 and J usage is TRBJ1-2, with D hard to call. The V and J ends lost 2 bases and 5 bases respectively, with 7 bases between them. The germline V gene encodes CDR1 SGHDT and CDR2 YYEEEE. The CDR3 extends over 12 amino acids. This CDR3 is CASSFPGYGYTF. The CDR3 DNA reads as TGTGCCAGCAGCTTCCCCGGGTATGGCTACACCTTC.

The chain couples TRBV5-8 to TRBJ2-1; 9 positions match TRBD2. Germline V lookup: CDR1 SGHTS, CDR2 YDEGEE. The CDR3 spans 14 residues. In nucleotides, the CDR3 is TGTTCCGTGTGGCGGGAGGGCTCCTACAATGAGCAGTTCTTC. The encoded protein is CSVWREGSYNEQFF. The complete variable domain, with remaining parts taken from reference TRBV5-8 and TRBJ2-1, reads EAGVTQSPTHLIKTRGQQATLRCSPISGHTSVYWYQQALGLGLQFLLWYDEGEERNRGNFPPRFSGRQFPNYSSELNVNALELEDSALYLCSVWREGSYNEQFFGPGTRLTVL.

The CDR3 nucleotides read TGTGCCAGCTCACCAAAAACAGGGCCCGGGGAGCTGTTTTTT. It specifies CASSPKTGPGELFF. The chain employs TRBV18 and TRBJ2-2; weak D call: TRBD1 (6 bases). Looked up from germline, CDR1 is KGHSH and CDR2 is LQKENI. The CDR3 is 14 residues long. The ends were cut back, 2 bases at V and 6 bases at J, with 10 bases in the middle.

This clone came up once. The chain carries TRBV12-5 and TRBJ1-4; no definite D call. Germline V gene data show CDR1 as LGHNT and CDR2 as FRNRAP. The CDR3 covers 17 residues. V lost 0 bases and J lost 0, with 11 bases in between. The CDR3: CASGLVTESATNEKLFF. CDR3 sequence (DNA): TGTGCTAGTGGTTTGGTAACTGAATCCGCAACTAATGAAAAACTGTTTTTT. The full variable domain, completed using reference TRBV12-5 and TRBJ1-4, is DARVTQTPRHKVTEMGQEVTMRCQPILGHNTVFWYRQTMMQGLELLAYFRNRAPLDDSGMPKDRFSAEMPDATLATLKIQPSEPRDSAVYFCASGLVTESATNEKLFFGSGTQLSVL.

For this clone: The junction departs from germline at one end; a sequencing error may be responsible. The chain is built from TRBV7-7 and TRBJ2-5; TRBD1 matches 7 bases. The CDR3 has 14 residues. CDR1 SSHAT and CDR2 FNYEAQ come from the germline V gene (reference sequence). The CDR3 spells CASSPGQKKETQYF. The CDR3 DNA is TGTGCTAGCAGCCCGGGACAGAAGAAAGAGACCCAGTACTTC.

The V call is TRBV30, the J call TRBJ2-1; no clear D. CDR1 GTSNPN and CDR2 SVGIG come from the germline V gene (reference sequence). This CDR3 is 16 amino acids long. V was cut by 2 bases and J by 0 bases, with 14 bases left in between. CDR3 coding DNA: TGTGCCTGGAGTCCCTCCTACTCGAGCTCCTACAATGAGCAGTTCTTC. The encoded protein is CAWSPSYSSSYNEQFF.

This sequence joins TRBV29-1 and TRBJ1-1; no clear D. The CDR3 is made up of 10 amino acids. V was clipped by 2 bases and J by 10 bases, with 8 bases between them. Germline loops: CDR1 SQVTM, CDR2 ANQGSEA. In nucleotides, the CDR3 is TGCAGCGTTGAATCCCTCGGAGCTTTCTTT. Translating gives CSVESLGAFF.